This T cell receptor (beta chain) was observed in a study of PD-L1 blockade in urothelial cancer. Study as a whole: Blood analyses occurred 3 weeks (second dose) and 6 weeks post treatment start.

Described time point: pretreatment peripheral blood. All patients handed over anywhere from 1 to 8 samples, pretreatment and on-treatment. The trim removed 0 bases at V and 8 bases at J, leaving 7 bases unmatched. Germline values: CDR1 SGHRS, CDR2 YFSETQ. The CDR3 runs 15 residues. Clones were read by immunoSEQ multiplex PCR, and TCRdb kept only the in-frame ones, dropping some. This sample has 60,000 or so clones, with approximately 83% found just once. This TCR came from a man in his 70s with urothelial cancer. The rearrangement uses TRBV5-1 and TRBJ2-1; 8 bases agree with TRBD2. The specimen comprised PBMCs, sampled around atezolizumab (anti-PD-L1) treatment. CDR3 nucleotide sequence: TGCGCCAGCAGCTTGGTTAGCGGGACGAACGATGAGCAGTTCTTC. It translates to CASSLVSGTNDEQFF. Supplemented by reference TRBV5-1 and TRBJ2-1, the full variable domain reads KAGVTQTPRYLIKTRGQQVTLSCSPISGHRSVSWYQQTPGQGLQFLFEYFSETQRNKGNFPGRFSGRQFSNSRSEMNVSTLELGDSALYLCASSLVSGTNDEQFFGPGTRLTVL.